This TCR beta chain was documented in a study of cytomegalovirus exposure and HLA in healthy donors. Primers for the PCR totalled 60 Vbeta and 13 Jbeta. Per the original methods: It was a later analysis that counted roughly 80 million unique TCR beta chains, of which around 11 million were shared. Sequencing was performed with immunoSEQ multiplex PCR; in TCRdb, only in-frame clones are kept and a portion is missing. The V and J calls and clone size come from that table; D and trimming were worked out from the DNA. The table includes 200,000 to 250,000 clones, around four fifths detected once. V was clipped by 0 bases and J by 0 bases, with 10 bases between them. Germline CDR1 reads SGDLS; CDR2 reads YYNGEE. CDR3 length: 17 residues.

Specimen: PBMCs. The V gene is TRBV9, the J gene TRBJ2-6, with unresolved D. The clonotype comes from a woman aged 35 to 49 in good health and CMV-seronegative. CDR3: CASSVERRGSGANVLTF. CDR3 coding DNA: TGTGCCAGCAGCGTAGAAAGGAGAGGCTCTGGGGCCAACGTCCTGACTTTC.